This is a list of T cell receptor beta chains from one sample in a study of blood T cell repertoires in COVID-19. Sequencing used immunoSEQ multiplex PCR; TCRdb keeps in-frame clones, though not all of them. Among more than 140,000 clones listed, roughly 84% were seen once. The specimen was peripheral blood. These receptors came from a woman aged 45-65 years in a cohort sampled during active or convalescent COVID-19. Each CDR3 is given with its conserved first and last residue. The D gene is left open where the match is weak. Only part of the rows carry a size: once, few, many, or a class if the clone is expanded.

D gene: -
V gene: TRBV10-3
clone size: -
J gene: TRBJ1-6
CDR3 DNA: TGTGCCATCAGTGAGTCGACAGGCAAGAACCATTCACCCCTCCACTTT
CDR3 protein: CAISESTGKNHSPLHF

D gene: TRBD2
V gene: TRBV4-2
clone size: -
J gene: TRBJ2-5
CDR3 DNA: TGTGCCAGCAGCCAAGAGCGGACTAGCGGCCAAGAGACCCAGTACTTC
CDR3 protein: CASSQERTSGQETQYF

D gene: -
V gene: TRBV15
clone size: few
J gene: TRBJ1-5
CDR3 DNA: TGTGCCACCAGCAGGACAGATAGCAATCAGCCCCAGCATTTT
CDR3 protein: CATSRTDSNQPQHF

D gene: -
V gene: TRBV20-1
clone size: -
J gene: TRBJ2-1
CDR3 DNA: TGCAGTGTGCGCCGTCACAATGAGCAGTTCTTC
CDR3 protein: CSVRRHNEQFF

D gene: -
V gene: TRBV11-2
clone size: -
J gene: TRBJ1-3
CDR3 DNA: TGTGCCAGCAGCTTACTCAGGGGATCTGGAAACACCATATATTTT
CDR3 protein: CASSLLRGSGNTIYF

D gene: -
V gene: TRBV6-1
clone size: -
J gene: TRBJ2-1
CDR3 DNA: TGTGCCAGCAGTGAAGAAGGTAGGGGTAGGGACAATGAGCAGTTCTTC
CDR3 protein: CASSEEGRGRDNEQFF

D gene: -
V gene: TRBV3-1/TRBV3-2
clone size: -
J gene: TRBJ1-3
CDR3 DNA: TGTGCCAGCAACCTACAGAGCTCTGGAAACACCATATATTTT
CDR3 protein: CASNLQSSGNTIYF

D gene: -
V gene: TRBV11-2
clone size: -
J gene: TRBJ2-2
CDR3 DNA: TGTGCCAGCAGCTTAGAATGGGGGCAGGCCGGGGAGCTGTTTTTT
CDR3 protein: CASSLEWGQAGELFF

D gene: -
V gene: TRBV3-1/TRBV3-2
clone size: -
J gene: TRBJ2-1
CDR3 DNA: TGTGCCAGCAGCCAAAGACGGGACTCCCACAATGAGCAGTTCTTC
CDR3 protein: CASSQRRDSHNEQFF

D gene: TRBD2
V gene: TRBV19
clone size: -
J gene: TRBJ2-1
CDR3 DNA: TGTGCCAGTAGTATAGGATGGGGGGGGTACAATGAGCAGTTCTTC
CDR3 protein: CASSIGWGGYNEQFF

D gene: -
V gene: TRBV2
clone size: -
J gene: TRBJ2-7
CDR3 DNA: TGTGCCAGCAGTGATGTGGGAGAATATTCCCCCTACGAGCAGTACTTC
CDR3 protein: CASSDVGEYSPYEQYF

D gene: -
V gene: TRBV19
clone size: -
J gene: TRBJ1-2
CDR3 DNA: TGTGCCAGTAGTTGGGGGGGAGGCTATGGCTACACCTTC
CDR3 protein: CASSWGGGYGYTF

D gene: TRBD1
V gene: TRBV9
clone size: -
J gene: TRBJ1-3
CDR3 DNA: TGTGCCAGCAGCGCCAGGACAGGGATCTCTGGAAACACCATATATTTT
CDR3 protein: CASSARTGISGNTIYF

D gene: TRBD1
V gene: TRBV5-5
clone size: -
J gene: TRBJ2-3
CDR3 DNA: TGTGCCAGCAGGCTGGGACAGGCTAGCACAGATACGCAGTATTTT
CDR3 protein: CASRLGQASTDTQYF

D gene: -
V gene: TRBV10-1
clone size: once
J gene: TRBJ2-3
CDR3 DNA: TGCGCCAGCAGTCGAGACACTAGAGTCCCAGATACGCAGTATTTT
CDR3 protein: CASSRDTRVPDTQYF

D gene: -
V gene: TRBV6-2/TRBV6-3
clone size: -
J gene: TRBJ1-1
CDR3 DNA: TGTGCCAGCAGTTACTCGACAGGAGTCACTGAAGCTTTCTTT
CDR3 protein: CASSYSTGVTEAFF

D gene: -
V gene: TRBV3-1/TRBV3-2
clone size: -
J gene: TRBJ1-6
CDR3 DNA: TGTGCCAGCAGCCAAGATTGGACTGGCGAGACAAATCTCCACTTT
CDR3 protein: CASSQDWTGETNLHF

D gene: TRBD1
V gene: TRBV18
clone size: -
J gene: TRBJ2-1
CDR3 DNA: TGTGCCAGCTCACCGGGACAGGTGACCTACAATGAGCAGTTCTTC
CDR3 protein: CASSPGQVTYNEQFF

D gene: -
V gene: TRBV10-3
clone size: -
J gene: TRBJ1-1
CDR3 DNA: TGTGCCATCAGAGCCGCCCTAGGGGACACTGAAGCTTTCTTT
CDR3 protein: CAIRAALGDTEAFF

D gene: TRBD2
V gene: TRBV4-1
clone size: once
J gene: TRBJ2-7
CDR3 DNA: TGCGCCAGCAGCCAAGTCGATAGCGGGCGCTACGAGCAGTACTTC
CDR3 protein: CASSQVDSGRYEQYF

D gene: TRBD1
V gene: TRBV7-8
clone size: -
J gene: TRBJ1-2
CDR3 DNA: TGTGCCAGCAGCCGAAGCCGGGACAGGGGAGACAATGGCTACACCTTC
CDR3 protein: CASSRSRDRGDNGYTF

D gene: TRBD1
V gene: TRBV2
clone size: once
J gene: TRBJ2-7
CDR3 DNA: TGTGCCAGCAGTGAAGGGGGGACAGCCGAGCAGTACTTC
CDR3 protein: CASSEGGTAEQYF

D gene: TRBD1
V gene: TRBV10-2
clone size: -
J gene: TRBJ1-1
CDR3 DNA: TGCGCCAGCAGTGATGGGGGACAGGGACCTGAAGCTTTCTTT
CDR3 protein: CASSDGGQGPEAFF

D gene: -
V gene: TRBV29-1
clone size: -
J gene: TRBJ1-1
CDR3 DNA: TGCAGCGGGTTGACAGGCCTGAACACTGAAGCTTTCTTT
CDR3 protein: CSGLTGLNTEAFF

D gene: TRBD1
V gene: TRBV5-5
clone size: -
J gene: TRBJ2-3
CDR3 DNA: TGTGCCAGCAGCTTGAAACAGGGGGTGACCGAAAGGGCAGATACGCAGTATTTT
CDR3 protein: CASSLKQGVTERADTQYF

D gene: TRBD2
V gene: TRBV4-2
clone size: -
J gene: TRBJ2-1
CDR3 DNA: TGTGCCAGCAGCCAACACACTAGCGGGGGGGAATACTCCTACAATGAGCAGTTCTTC
CDR3 protein: CASSQHTSGGEYSYNEQFF

D gene: -
V gene: TRBV12-5
clone size: -
J gene: TRBJ2-3
CDR3 DNA: TGTGCTAGTGCCGCGACTAGGGGCACAGATACGCAGTATTTT
CDR3 protein: CASAATRGTDTQYF

D gene: -
V gene: TRBV24-1
clone size: -
J gene: TRBJ2-7
CDR3 DNA: TGTGCCACCAGTGATACGGACAGAAACCAGCAGTACTTC
CDR3 protein: CATSDTDRNQQYF

D gene: TRBD1
V gene: TRBV18
clone size: -
J gene: TRBJ1-2
CDR3 DNA: TGTGCCAGCTCCCAATCGACAGGGGATTACTATGGCTACACCTTC
CDR3 protein: CASSQSTGDYYGYTF

D gene: -
V gene: TRBV7-8
clone size: -
J gene: TRBJ1-6
CDR3 DNA: TGTGCCAGCAGCTTAGGGCATCCCAGTAATTCACCCCTCCACTTT
CDR3 protein: CASSLGHPSNSPLHF

D gene: TRBD1
V gene: TRBV5-1
clone size: -
J gene: TRBJ1-2
CDR3 DNA: TGCGCCAGCAGCCGAGAGGGACAGGGAAACTATGGCTACACCTTC
CDR3 protein: CASSREGQGNYGYTF

D gene: TRBD1
V gene: TRBV18
clone size: -
J gene: TRBJ1-1
CDR3 DNA: TGTGCCAGCTCACCCGACAGGGGAATTGAAGCTTTCTTT
CDR3 protein: CASSPDRGIEAFF

D gene: -
V gene: TRBV12-3/TRBV12-4
clone size: -
J gene: TRBJ1-1
CDR3 DNA: TGTGCCAGCAGTTTCGGGGGGAACACTGAAGCTTTCTTT
CDR3 protein: CASSFGGNTEAFF

D gene: -
V gene: TRBV30
clone size: -
J gene: TRBJ1-4
CDR3 DNA: TGTGCCTGGAGTGTCAGGCAGGCGACAACTAATGAAAAACTGTTTTTT
CDR3 protein: CAWSVRQATTNEKLFF

D gene: TRBD1
V gene: TRBV27
clone size: -
J gene: TRBJ1-2
CDR3 DNA: TGTGCCAGCAGTTTGTTGACAGGGCGCGGCTACACCTTC
CDR3 protein: CASSLLTGRGYTF

D gene: -
V gene: TRBV5-1
clone size: -
J gene: TRBJ1-5
CDR3 DNA: TGCGCCAGCAGCCAGACAGGTCATAGCAATCAGCCCCAGCATTTT
CDR3 protein: CASSQTGHSNQPQHF

D gene: -
V gene: TRBV19
clone size: -
J gene: TRBJ1-5
CDR3 DNA: TGTGCCAGTAGTATAGAGGACTATAGCAATCAGCCCCAGCATTTT
CDR3 protein: CASSIEDYSNQPQHF

D gene: -
V gene: TRBV6-6
clone size: few
J gene: TRBJ1-3
CDR3 DNA: TGTGCCAGCAGTCGACAGATTGGAAACACCATATATTTT
CDR3 protein: CASSRQIGNTIYF

D gene: TRBD1
V gene: TRBV6-6
clone size: -
J gene: TRBJ1-6
CDR3 DNA: TGTGCCAGCAGTTACTCCGACAGGGCTAATTCACCCCTCCACTTT
CDR3 protein: CASSYSDRANSPLHF

D gene: -
V gene: TRBV4-1
clone size: -
J gene: TRBJ1-2
CDR3 DNA: TGCGCCAGCAGCCAAGATCTAGAGCGGATACCCGGCTACACCTTC
CDR3 protein: CASSQDLERIPGYTF

D gene: -
V gene: TRBV5-1
clone size: -
J gene: TRBJ1-6
CDR3 DNA: TGCGCCAGCAGCTCAACAGGGCGCGATAATTCACCCCTCCACTTT
CDR3 protein: CASSSTGRDNSPLHF

D gene: -
V gene: TRBV7-9
clone size: -
J gene: TRBJ2-1
CDR3 DNA: TGTGCCAGCAGCTTGAGTGATAATGAGCAGTTCTTC
CDR3 protein: CASSLSDNEQFF

D gene: -
V gene: TRBV5-1
clone size: -
J gene: TRBJ2-3
CDR3 DNA: TGCGCCAGCAGCTTGGGCGGACTCACAGATACGCAGTATTTT
CDR3 protein: CASSLGGLTDTQYF

D gene: -
V gene: TRBV7-2
clone size: -
J gene: TRBJ1-1
CDR3 DNA: TGTGCCAGCAGCTTAGGTGGCTTCAACACTGAAGCTTTCTTT
CDR3 protein: CASSLGGFNTEAFF

D gene: -
V gene: TRBV5-1
clone size: -
J gene: TRBJ1-1
CDR3 DNA: TGCGCCAGCAGCTTGGGCACCCTCACAGTGAACACTGAAGCTTTCTTT
CDR3 protein: CASSLGTLTVNTEAFF

D gene: -
V gene: TRBV6-2/TRBV6-3
clone size: few
J gene: TRBJ1-5
CDR3 DNA: TGTGCCAGCAGTACGTTTCACAGGCTCCGCTTATCTCAGCCCCAGCATTTT
CDR3 protein: CASSTFHRLRLSQPQHF

D gene: -
V gene: TRBV12-3/TRBV12-4
clone size: -
J gene: TRBJ2-7
CDR3 DNA: TGTGCCAGCACCTACTTGGGACATCGCGAGCAGTACTTC
CDR3 protein: CASTYLGHREQYF

D gene: TRBD1
V gene: TRBV7-2
clone size: -
J gene: TRBJ2-5
CDR3 DNA: TGTGCCAGCAGCTCGACAGGGCCAGAGACCCAGTACTTC
CDR3 protein: CASSSTGPETQYF

D gene: -
V gene: TRBV25-1
clone size: -
J gene: TRBJ1-5
CDR3 DNA: TGTGCCAGCAGGGAGTCTGGGAGCAATCAGCCCCAGCATTTT
CDR3 protein: CASRESGSNQPQHF

D gene: TRBD2
V gene: TRBV7-2
clone size: -
J gene: TRBJ2-3
CDR3 DNA: TGTGCCAGCAGCTTAGTCGCTAGCGGGGGGGCCCGGGATACGCAGTATTTT
CDR3 protein: CASSLVASGGARDTQYF

D gene: TRBD1
V gene: TRBV12-5
clone size: -
J gene: TRBJ1-2
CDR3 DNA: TGTGCTAGTGGTTTGGTACAGGGGGAATCTAACTATGGCTACACCTTC
CDR3 protein: CASGLVQGESNYGYTF

D gene: TRBD1
V gene: TRBV5-1
clone size: -
J gene: TRBJ1-4
CDR3 DNA: TGCGCCAGCAGCCCACGGACAGGGGGCACGAGGAATGAAAAACTGTTTTTT
CDR3 protein: CASSPRTGGTRNEKLFF

D gene: TRBD2
V gene: TRBV7-9
clone size: -
J gene: TRBJ2-1
CDR3 DNA: TGTGCCAGCAGCTTAGCTAGCGGGGGCCTCTACAATGAGCAGTTCTTC
CDR3 protein: CASSLASGGLYNEQFF

D gene: TRBD2
V gene: TRBV3-1/TRBV3-2
clone size: -
J gene: TRBJ2-1
CDR3 DNA: TGTGCCAGCAGCCGAAGGACTAGCGGGGGGGTCCATGAGCAGTTCTTC
CDR3 protein: CASSRRTSGGVHEQFF

D gene: -
V gene: TRBV5-1
clone size: -
J gene: TRBJ2-3
CDR3 DNA: TGCGCCAGCAGCTTGGGCAGGCAGGTTTCGTTCACAGATACGCAGTATTTT
CDR3 protein: CASSLGRQVSFTDTQYF

D gene: -
V gene: TRBV27
clone size: -
J gene: TRBJ2-4
CDR3 DNA: TGTGCCAGCAGTTTAGGGGAGATTCAGTACTTC
CDR3 protein: CASSLGEIQYF

D gene: TRBD1
V gene: TRBV6-1
clone size: once
J gene: TRBJ1-4
CDR3 DNA: TGTGCCAGCAGTGAGGCCAGGGGGCGCGGTAATGAAAAACTGTTTTTT
CDR3 protein: CASSEARGRGNEKLFF